The 20 T cell receptor beta chains listed next were all sequenced from one sample in a study of CD8+CD57+ T cells in acquired aplastic anemia. Genomic DNA constituted the template upon which TCR beta VDJ and CDR3 profiling was performed. Using its own MiXCR run on the reads, TCRdb lists one record per CDR3 protein. The sample shows 250,000 to 300,000 distinct CDR3 sequences, around three fifths of them seen only once. The sequenced sample consisted of sorted CD4+, CD8+, or CD8+CD57+ T cells (not recorded which) from PBMCs. The source of these receptors is a human donor with severe aplastic anemia or a healthy control (not recorded which).

This clonotype occurred a few times. This rearrangement joins TRBV5-4 to TRBJ1-2; 7 positions agree with TRBD1. V trimming: 3 bases; J trimming: 2 bases; junction bases outside the gene matches: 1. The CDR3 runs to 13 residues. Germline V lookup: CDR1 SGHNT, CDR2 YYREEE (reference sequence). CDR3 nucleotides: TGTGCCAGCAGCTCCAGGGGGAACTATGGCTACACCTTC. Translated: CASSSRGNYGYTF.

This chain's CDR3 is CASSSTTTEAYVNEQFF. The CDR3, as DNA: TGTGCCAGCAGCAGCACTACGACAGAGGCTTATGTCAATGAGCAGTTCTTC. This chain links TRBV7-9 with TRBJ2-1; weak D call: TRBD1 (5 bases). Per germline, CDR1 SEHNR and CDR2 FQNEAQ (reference sequence). Between the trimmed V and J ends, which lost 5 bases and 6 bases, there was a span of 23 bases. CDR3 length equals 17 residues.

The chain couples TRBV20-1 to TRBJ2-5; possible D gene TRBD1, 6 bases. Germline V gene lookup returns CDR1 DFQATT and CDR2 SNEGSKA (reference sequence). This CDR3 contains 14 residues. V dropped 6 bases and J dropped 1 base, with 15 bases sitting between them. This chain's CDR3 is CSAGTGHSQETQYF. The CDR3 DNA is TGCAGTGCGGGGACGGGACACTCCCAAGAGACCCAGTACTTC.

This chain connects TRBV7-9 to TRBJ2-7; D unclear. The V gene lost 1 base and the J gene lost 5 bases, with 18 bases spanning the gap. Per the germline V gene, CDR1 is SEHNR and CDR2 is FQNEAQ (reference sequence). This CDR3 spans 16 amino acids. The CDR3 bases are TGTGCCAGCAGCTTAGGCCAGTCCAAATTTCGGGACGAGCAGTACTTC. Translated: CASSLGQSKFRDEQYF.

This clonotype showed up many times. The chain carries TRBV25-1 and TRBJ1-6; D unresolved. The CDR3 is 14 residues long. V dropped 7 bases and J dropped 7 bases, with 14 bases sitting between them. Germline assignment: CDR1 MGHDK and CDR2 SYGVNS. The CDR3 nucleotides read TGTGCCAGCACCGGTTTCGTTGGGAATTCACCCCTCCACTTT. It codes for CASTGFVGNSPLHF.

The chain uses TRBV7-8 and TRBJ1-6; a weak D match, TRBD1 (5 bases). Trimming removed 5 bases from V and 0 bases from J, with 17 bases in between. This CDR3 region has 18 residues. CDR1 is SGHVS, CDR2 FQNEAQ, per germline. The CDR3 region has the DNA TGTGCCAGCAGCCAGCAGGGACGCGGATTCTCCTATAATTCACCCCTCCACTTT. As protein: CASSQQGRGFSYNSPLHF.

V is TRBV7-9 and J is TRBJ1-5, with TRBD1 as a possible D gene (5 bases). V was clipped by 3 bases and J by 5 bases, with 8 bases between them. Germline CDR1 is SEHNR and CDR2 is FQNEAQ (reference sequence). The CDR3 length is 13 residues. CDR3 nucleotides: TGTGCCAGCAGCTTGGGACTGTATCAGCCCCAGCATTTT. Translating it yields CASSLGLYQPQHF. The whole variable domain, remainder taken from reference TRBV7-9 and TRBJ1-5, is DTGVSQNPRHKITKRGQNVTFRCDPISEHNRLYWYRQTLGQGPEFLTYFQNEAQLEKSRLLSDRFSAERPKGSFSTLEIQRTEQGDSAMYLCASSLGLYQPQHFGDGTRLSIL.

This clonotype was recorded only once. This rearrangement joins TRBV24-1 to TRBJ2-2; D gene ambiguous. V was shortened by 9 bases and J by 2 bases, with 9 bases between the two germline ends. The CDR3 consists of 13 residues. Germline V gives CDR1 KGHDR, CDR2 SFDVKD. CDR3 region: CATGTPNTGELFF. Here the CDR3 DNA reads TGTGCCACCGGAACTCCAAACACCGGGGAGCTGTTTTTT.

The chain joins TRBV20-1 to TRBJ1-6, with TRBD1 matching over 8 bases. Germline V CDR1 and CDR2: DFQATT, SNEGSKA (reference sequence). This CDR3 is 16 amino acids long. V was pared by 4 bases and J by 0 bases, with 5 bases of the junction left unmatched. The CDR3 region has the DNA TGCAGTGCTAAGGACAGGGCCAGCTCCTATAATTCACCCCTCCACTTT. Translation: CSAKDRASSYNSPLHF.

The V gene is TRBV7-6, the J gene TRBJ2-1; the match to TRBD2 covers 8 bases. The length of the CDR3 is 17 residues. Germline V gene data show CDR1 as SGHVS and CDR2 as FNYEAQ. J gave up 6 bases and V 5 bases, and 15 bases lay outside the gene matches. Here the CDR3 DNA reads TGTGCCAGCAGCATTCAAGGGACTAGTCCTACAATCAATGAGCAGTTCTTC. This codes for CASSIQGTSPTINEQFF.

Many counts were recorded for this clonotype. J is TRBJ2-5 and V is TRBV20-1; D is perhaps TRBD2 (6 bases). CDR1 and CDR2 from the germline V gene are DFQATT and SNEGSKA (reference sequence). The CDR3 length is 13 residues. V lost 3 bases and J 2 bases, leaving 10 bases between the germline ends. CDR3 loop: CSASRGIQETQYF. In nucleotides, the CDR3 is TGCAGTGCTAGCCGGGGGATACAAGAGACCCAGTACTTC.

This clonotype was seen many times. The chain couples TRBV14 to TRBJ1-1; D is possibly TRBD1 (5 bases). The CDR3 loop spans 14 amino acids. The ends were cut back, 1 base at V and 5 bases at J, with 11 bases in the middle. The germline V gene encodes CDR1 SGHDN and CDR2 FVKESK. CDR3: CASSQVVGVTEAFF. Written as DNA, the CDR3 is TGTGCCAGCAGCCAAGTCGTAGGGGTTACTGAAGCTTTCTTT.

The chain's CDR3 is CATSRKGSGGTQYF. CDR3 DNA sequence: TGTGCCACCAGCCGAAAAGGGTCGGGGGGGACCCAGTACTTC. The chain recombines TRBV15 with TRBJ2-5, with 7 bases that match TRBD2. Germline CDR1 and CDR2: LNHNV and YYDKDF (reference sequence). V lost 5 bases and J lost 7; bases outside the gene matches: 10. CDR3 length: 14 residues.

The CDR3: CASSLDPGGNSPLHF. In DNA, the CDR3 is TGTGCCAGCAGCTTAGATCCGGGGGGGAATTCACCCCTCCACTTT. This chain links TRBV7-2 with TRBJ1-6, with D maybe TRBD1 (5 bases). The CDR3 is 15 residues long. Germline CDR1 is SGHTA and CDR2 is FQGNSA. V was cut by 1 base and J by 7 bases, with 11 bases left in between. Looking up the rest from reference TRBV7-2 and TRBJ1-6 gives the full variable domain: GAGVSQSPSNKVTEKGKDVELRCDPISGHTALYWYRQSLGQGLEFLIYFQGNSAPDKSGLPSDRFSAERTGGSVSTLTIQRTQQEDSAVYLCASSLDPGGNSPLHFGNGTRLTVT.

The rearrangement links TRBV6-2 or TRBV6-3 to TRBJ2-3, with 11 bases fitting TRBD2. Germline values: CDR1 MNHEY, CDR2 SVGEGT. This CDR3 is 19 amino acids long. V was pared by 0 bases and J by 2 bases, with 10 bases of the junction left unmatched. CDR3 residues: CASSYSLRLAGGLTDTQYF. CDR3 nucleotide sequence: TGTGCCAGCAGTTACTCCCTTCGGCTAGCGGGGGGCCTCACAGATACGCAGTATTTT.

This clonotype was seen repeatedly, ten times or more. The gene calls are TRBV6-5 and TRBJ1-1, with TRBD1 identical over 7 bases. This CDR3 is built from 16 residues. Germline lookup yields CDR1 MNHEY and CDR2 SVGAGI. With V trimmed by 6 bases and J by 4 bases, 14 bases remained unmatched. The CDR3 loop is CASSEGGASVGTEAFF. CDR3 sequence (DNA): TGTGCCAGCAGCGAAGGGGGCGCTTCGGTTGGCACTGAAGCTTTCTTT.

CDR3 amino acids: CSAWSLRQGFYEQYF. The CDR3 DNA sequence: TGCAGTGCCTGGAGCCTACGACAGGGATTCTACGAGCAGTACTTC. The chain is built from TRBV20-1 and TRBJ2-7; 7 bases are a match to TRBD1. The CDR3 loop spans 15 amino acids. Germline loops: CDR1 DFQATT, CDR2 SNEGSKA (reference sequence). V lost 6 bases and J lost 3; bases outside the gene matches: 14.

This clonotype was seen ten or more times. This chain links TRBV20-1 with TRBJ2-5; 15 bases map to TRBD2. Trimming cost V 0 bases and J 3 bases; bases outside gene matches: 2. Germline V gene data show CDR1 as DFQATT and CDR2 as SNEGSKA (reference sequence). CDR3 length: 16 amino acids. For the CDR3, the DNA is TGCAGTGCTAGAGATTGGACTAGCGGGGGGGAAGAGACCCAGTACTTC. Amino acid sequence: CSARDWTSGGEETQYF.

DNA for the CDR3: TGTGCCACCAGGCAGGACGACGGGACAGGGACGGGTCAGCCCCAGCATTTT. Translating it yields CATRQDDGTGTGQPQHF. The V gene is TRBV24-1, the J gene TRBJ1-5; 9 bases line up with TRBD1. This CDR3 has 17 amino acids. Germline assignment: CDR1 KGHDR and CDR2 SFDVKD. Germline trimming cut 7 bases from V and 6 bases from J; bases unmatched to any gene: 15.

This clonotype was counted many times. This chain uses TRBV5-1 with TRBJ1-6; D unresolved. Germline V gene data show CDR1 as SGHRS and CDR2 as YFSETQ. This CDR3 comprises 13 residues. V was shortened by 1 base and J by 8 bases, with 7 bases between the two germline ends. The CDR3 here is CASSLIRDSPLHF. In DNA form, the CDR3 reads TGCGCCAGCAGCTTGATCCGGGATTCACCCCTCCACTTT.